The clone carrying this TCR beta chain was detected only a few times. This sample stems from a study of blood T cell repertoires in COVID-19. At the level of the study: There were acute and convalescent COVID-19 samples, and they came from the United States, Italy and Spain. The cDNA or gDNA used as material had been derived from T cells, B-cell-depleted T cells, or PBMCs.

Original analysis: Estimates of nucleated cell counts were drawn from the amplification of reference gene primers. The protocol was immunoSEQ multiplex PCR, while the TCRdb copy is restricted to in-frame clones and leaves out a portion. Clone size and the V and J calls come from that table; the DNA yielded D and trimming. This table has roughly 250,000 clones, about four fifths appearing once. The CDR3 contains 14 residues. Between the trimmed V and J ends, which lost 4 bases and 4 bases, there was a span of 9 bases. The germline CDR1 and CDR2 sequences are SGHRS and YFSETQ. The TCR sequence derives from a man in his forties with active or convalescent COVID-19. Source material: peripheral blood. The V call is TRBV5-1, the J call TRBJ1-6; no firm D call. The CDR3 nucleotides are TGCGCCAGCAGCCTAACGGGTTATAATTCACCCCTCCACTTT. Protein: CASSLTGYNSPLHF.